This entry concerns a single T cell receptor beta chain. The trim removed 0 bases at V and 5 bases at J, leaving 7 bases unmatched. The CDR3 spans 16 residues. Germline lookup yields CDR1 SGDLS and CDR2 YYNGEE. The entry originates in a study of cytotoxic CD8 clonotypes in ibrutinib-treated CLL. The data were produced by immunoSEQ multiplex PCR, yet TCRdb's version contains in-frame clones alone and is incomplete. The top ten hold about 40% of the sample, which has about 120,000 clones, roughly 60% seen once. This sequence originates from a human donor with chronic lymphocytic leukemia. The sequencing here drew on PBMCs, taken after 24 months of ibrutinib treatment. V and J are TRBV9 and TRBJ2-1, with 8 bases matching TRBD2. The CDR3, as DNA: TGTGCCAGCAGCGTAGCCGTGCGGGGGGCAAACAATGAGCAGTTCTTC. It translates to CASSVAVRGANNEQFF.